Sequencing of this T cell receptor (beta chain) was carried out in a study of T-cell memory formation after mild COVID-19. The study's findings and limits: Contracting clones from day 15 to 85 showed balanced CD4/CD8; later expanders favored CD4+.

This clonotype was seen at least ten times. Antigen: not known. The CDR3 length is 13 residues. Trimming took off 6 bases at V and 4 bases at J, with 12 bases between the two ends. Germline V gene sequence: CDR1 MNHEY, CDR2 SVGAGI. One entry per CDR3 protein, called by TCRdb with MiXCR from the 5' RACE reads. The sample holds 350,000 to 500,000 distinct CDR3 sequences, 15% to 20% seen once. The chain is built from TRBV6-5 and TRBJ1-2; D is unresolved. The sequence was obtained from a man between 18 and 35 years old who had mild COVID-19 (a few samples of this study predate the infection). Cell type and time point are not known. Sequencing was performed on PBMCs or a T cell subset sorted from them (not recorded which). The CDR3 nucleotides are TGTGCCAGCAGCCCCGGGGTGGGCTATGGCTACACCTTC. This codes for CASSPGVGYGYTF.